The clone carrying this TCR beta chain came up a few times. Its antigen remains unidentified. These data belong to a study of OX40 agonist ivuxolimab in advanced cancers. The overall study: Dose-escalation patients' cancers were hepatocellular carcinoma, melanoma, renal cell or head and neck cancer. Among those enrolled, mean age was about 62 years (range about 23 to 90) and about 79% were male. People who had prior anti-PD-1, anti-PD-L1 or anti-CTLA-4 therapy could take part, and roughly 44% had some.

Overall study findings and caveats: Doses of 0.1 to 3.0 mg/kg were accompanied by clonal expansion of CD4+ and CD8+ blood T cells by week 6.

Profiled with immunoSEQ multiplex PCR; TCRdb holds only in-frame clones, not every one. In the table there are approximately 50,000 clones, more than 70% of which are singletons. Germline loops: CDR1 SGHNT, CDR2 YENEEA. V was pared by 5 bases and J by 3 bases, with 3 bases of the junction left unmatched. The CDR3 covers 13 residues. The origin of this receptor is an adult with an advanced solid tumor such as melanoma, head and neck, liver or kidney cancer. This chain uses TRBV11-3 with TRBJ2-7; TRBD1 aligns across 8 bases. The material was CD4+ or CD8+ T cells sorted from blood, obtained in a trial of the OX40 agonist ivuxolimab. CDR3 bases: TGTGCCAGCAGCCTACAGGGGGGCTACGAGCAGTACTTC. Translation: CASSLQGGYEQYF.